Below, one TCR beta chain is given with its context. What it binds is not known. In germline, CDR1 is LNHNV, CDR2 YYDKDF (reference sequence). This CDR3 has 15 amino acids. V was clipped by 1 base and J by 1 base, with 10 bases between them. This sample is part of a study of PD-1 blockade in classical Hodgkin lymphoma. Data came from immunoSEQ multiplex PCR; TCRdb stores just in-frame clones and leaves some out. This table has approximately 65,000 clones, about 90% appearing once. Study results and caveats: Any patient who commenced nivolumab under 1 year after ASCT was excluded. Healthy donors were reported to have higher baseline TCR diversity than newly diagnosed patients. Underlying causes for the observed repertoire differences were not defined, possibly disease activity or prior therapy.

As for time point: cycle 4 day 1 (C4D1), after five to seven weeks of nivolumab. Every one of the patients relapsed after autologous stem cell transplantation (brentuximab vedotin exposure was variable). Under best response, outcomes were complete response, partial response or progressive disease. The origin of this receptor is a human donor with classical Hodgkin lymphoma. This sample comprised peripheral blood mononuclear cells (PBMCs), obtained before the fourth cycle of nivolumab. This chain uses TRBV15 with TRBJ2-5; tentatively, D is TRBD1 (6 bases). DNA for the CDR3: TGTGCCACCAGCAGAGCAGACAGGCCCCAAGAGACCCAGTACTTC. This sequence encodes CATSRADRPQETQYF.